The TCR beta chain described here comes from a study of shared T cell receptors in the human thymus. V was trimmed by 1 base and J by 7 bases, leaving 11 bases between them. Germline V gene sequence: CDR1 SGHRS, CDR2 YFSETQ. This CDR3 is 13 amino acids long. Data came from immunoSEQ multiplex PCR; TCRdb stores just in-frame clones and leaves some out. The sample has roughly 710,000 clones; 80% to 90% are singletons. These same data were also listed under a study on human thymus T cells. That source notes: The sample donors, healthy Finnish infants, were having corrective surgery for congenital heart defects. It was from resections taken during corrective heart surgery that the thymus tissue came. Related studies found that unrelated individuals share highly overlapping thymic repertoires.

Specimen: thymocytes. This sequence was found in a girl under three years old with a congenital heart defect. The V and J genes are TRBV5-1 and TRBJ2-5, with D unclear. CDR3 loop: CASSLSVRGTQYF. CDR3 DNA sequence: TGCGCCAGCAGCTTGTCAGTTAGAGGGACCCAGTACTTC.